One and the same sample provided the 9 T cell receptor beta chains below, sequenced in a study of T cell responses to AZD1222 COVID-19 vaccine. Only in-frame clones appear in the TCRdb table, and some are missing; sequencing was by immunoSEQ multiplex PCR. Among approximately 110,000 clones listed, about nine tenths were seen once. The specimen comprised peripheral blood, sampled on day 0 of AZD1222 vaccination. Source of these receptors: an adult in good health.

This clone was recorded once. The V gene is TRBV29-1, the J gene TRBJ1-5; maybe TRBD1 (5 bases). This CDR3 is 13 amino acids long. The V end lost 4 bases, the J end lost 3 bases, and 10 bases lay between the germline ends. CDR1 is SQVTM, CDR2 ANQGSEA, per germline. The CDR3 spells CSVATAHNQPQHF. CDR3 DNA: TGCAGCGTTGCGACAGCACACAATCAGCCCCAGCATTTT.

This clone was seen more than once but under ten times. The gene calls are TRBV4-2 and TRBJ1-5; TRBD1 matches at 7 bases. V shed 6 bases, J shed 7 bases, and the junction held 18 bases outside the gene matches. Germline V gene data show CDR1 as LGHNA and CDR2 as YNFKEQ. The CDR3 is made up of 17 amino acids. CDR3 sequence reads: CASSSRQGGAGNQPQHF. The CDR3 nucleotides read TGTGCCAGCAGTTCAAGGCAAGGGGGCGCGGGTAACCAGCCCCAGCATTTT.

The table lists this clone with a count of one. The chain employs TRBV28 and TRBJ1-4; the match to TRBD1 covers 7 bases. Germline V gives CDR1 MDHEN, CDR2 SYDVKM. CDR3 size: 15 residues. V lost 6 bases to trimming and J lost 5 bases; unmatched junction nucleotides: 9. For the CDR3, the DNA is TGTGCCAGCAGGGGACCGGGACAGAGCAATGAAAAACTGTTTTTT. This encodes CASRGPGQSNEKLFF.

This clone was seen a few times. This sequence joins TRBV24-1 and TRBJ1-3; possibly TRBD1 for D (5 bases). V was trimmed by 4 bases and J by 0 bases, leaving 18 bases between them. The CDR3 sequence is 18 residues long. Germline V CDR1 and CDR2: KGHDR, SFDVKD. CDR3 region: CATSDPIRQKDSGNTIYF. CDR3 in DNA: TGTGCCACCAGTGACCCAATCAGACAGAAAGACTCTGGAAACACCATATATTTT.

The rearrangement links TRBV5-1 to TRBJ1-1; D might be TRBD1 (5 bases). The V end was cut by 0 bases, the J end by 5 bases, with 11 bases between. This CDR3 has 14 amino acids. Germline CDR1 SGHRS, CDR2 YFSETQ. The CDR3 sequence is CASSLVWGETEAFF. The CDR3 DNA is TGCGCCAGCAGCTTGGTTTGGGGCGAGACTGAAGCTTTCTTT.

The chain employs TRBV27 and TRBJ2-7; the D is unclear. V shed 4 bases and J shed 3 bases, with 10 bases lying between them. Looked up from germline, CDR1 is MNHEY and CDR2 is SMNVEV (reference sequence). The CDR3 runs to 13 residues. The CDR3 protein is CASSSGKLYEQYF. In nucleotides, the CDR3 is TGTGCCAGCAGTTCCGGCAAGCTCTACGAGCAGTACTTC.

The CDR3 DNA reads TGTGCCAGCAGCCTGTCAGGGAGCGGCACAGATACGCAGTATTTT. This gives the protein CASSLSGSGTDTQYF. The chain is built from TRBV7-9 and TRBJ2-3; D might be TRBD1 or TRBD2, each matching 5 bases. Germline CDR1 SEHNR, CDR2 FQNEAQ (reference sequence). The V end lost 5 bases, the J end lost 1 base, and 13 bases lay between the germline ends. This CDR3 spans 15 amino acids.

V gene TRBV6-5 combines with J gene TRBJ1-1; D remains ambiguous. This CDR3 is 15 amino acids long. Germline V gives CDR1 MNHEY, CDR2 SVGAGI. V was cut by 7 bases and J by 1 base, with 16 bases left in between. CDR3 in amino acids: CASTLNIGPNTEAFF. CDR3 nucleotide sequence: TGTGCCAGCACGTTAAACATAGGGCCGAACACTGAAGCTTTCTTT.

This rearrangement joins TRBV27 to TRBJ2-5; D is perhaps TRBD1 or TRBD2 (5 bases each). Per the germline V gene, CDR1 is MNHEY and CDR2 is SMNVEV (reference sequence). V was cut by 2 bases and J by 1 base, with 8 bases left in between. The CDR3 loop spans 14 amino acids. This chain's CDR3 is CASSLGGAQETQYF. The CDR3 coding sequence is TGTGCCAGCAGTTTAGGGGGAGCCCAAGAGACCCAGTACTTC.